The 32 T cell receptor beta chains in this list originate from one sample, sequenced in a study of CD8 T cells in ankylosing spondylitis (TCRdb year 2017). The method behind the library was 5' RACE. The sample was run on an Illumina HiSeq 2500. Starting from the raw public reads, TCRdb applied fastp trimming at Q25, assembled clones with MiXCR and retained in-frame beta chains. Rows matching on CDR3 protein sequence are summarized as one entry with the most common DNA and genes. The sample includes 650,000 to 800,000 distinct CDR3 sequences, with 15% to 20% observed a single time. Clones ranked in the top ten supply under 20% of the sample. Their target antigens are unknown. Overall results and qualifications from the work: A TCR beta motif of fewer than 10 highly homologous amino acid variants appeared characteristic of blood from ankylosing spondylitis patients.

Material for sequencing was blood, either unsorted or a sorted T cell fraction (not recorded which). These receptors originate from a male donor with ankylosing spondylitis.

This clonotype was found a few times. The V call is TRBV4-3, the J call TRBJ1-2; 11 bases align to TRBD1. CDR1 LGHNA and CDR2 YSLEER come from the germline V gene. J gave up 8 bases and V 0 bases, and 8 bases lay outside the gene matches. CDR3 length: 16 amino acids. The CDR3 is CASSQDGTGGWWGYTF. In DNA, the CDR3 is TGCGCCAGCAGCCAAGACGGGACAGGGGGTTGGTGGGGCTACACCTTC.

The gene calls are TRBV6-2 or TRBV6-3 and TRBJ2-2, with TRBD2 identical over 7 bases. The CDR3 extends over 15 amino acids. Germline-derived CDR1 and CDR2 are MNHEY and SVGEGT. Trimming at V came to 5 bases and at J to 7 bases, leaving 10 bases not matched to a gene. The CDR3 reads CASSTPGRGGGELFF. The CDR3 DNA is TGTGCCAGCAGTACCCCGGGGAGGGGCGGCGGGGAGCTGTTTTTT.

The chain has TRBV7-2 and TRBJ2-6; D unclear. The CDR3 sequence is 16 residues long. The V end lost 5 bases, the J end lost 0 bases, and 11 bases lay between the germline ends. Germline loops: CDR1 SGHTA, CDR2 FQGNSA. The CDR3 DNA reads TGTGCCAGCAGCACCTCATCAGGCTCTGGGGCCAACGTCCTGACTTTC. Its translation is CASSTSSGSGANVLTF.

The CDR3 nucleotides are TGTGCCAGCAGCTTCTCAGGGGCTAACTATGGCTACACCTTC. Amino acid sequence: CASSFSGANYGYTF. J is TRBJ1-2 and V is TRBV7-2, with D maybe TRBD1 (6 bases). Trimming removed 3 bases at V and 0 bases at J, with 8 bases between. The germline V gene has CDR1 SGHTA and CDR2 FQGNSA. The CDR3 is 14 residues long.

The chain has TRBV25-1 and TRBJ2-7; D tentatively reads TRBD1 or TRBD2 (5 bases each). CDR1 MGHDK and CDR2 SYGVNS come from the germline V gene. The CDR3 spans 12 residues. The germline V and J ends were trimmed by 6 bases and 7 bases, with 13 bases remaining between them. The CDR3 DNA reads TGTGCCAGCAGAGGGGCACCGGGGGAGCAGTACTTC. Its translation is CASRGAPGEQYF.

This clonotype has a handful of counts. The rearrangement joins TRBV7-9 to TRBJ2-1; D gene uncertain. With 2 bases removed from V and 5 bases from J, the gap between germline ends came to 10 bases. Per germline, CDR1 SEHNR and CDR2 FQNEAQ (reference sequence). This CDR3 is 14 amino acids long. CDR3 sequence: CASSLQHDNNEQFF. CDR3 coding DNA: TGTGCCAGCAGCTTACAACACGACAACAATGAGCAGTTCTTC.

This clonotype showed up just a few times. V is TRBV9 and J is TRBJ1-1, with 8 bases aligning to TRBD1. The CDR3 loop spans 15 amino acids. V shed 4 bases and J 3 bases; nucleotides not matched to a gene: 8. Germline lookup yields CDR1 SGDLS and CDR2 YYNGEE. This CDR3 is CASSNRQGMDTEAFF. In nucleotides, the CDR3 is TGTGCCAGCAGCAATCGACAGGGGATGGACACTGAAGCTTTCTTT.

The table lists this clonotype with a few counts. The CDR3 reads CSAPALTGDYGYTF. CDR3 nucleotides: TGCAGTGCTCCGGCCCTAACAGGCGACTATGGCTACACCTTC. This chain joins TRBV20-1 and TRBJ1-2; tentative D call: TRBD1 (5 bases). The V end lost 5 bases, the J end lost 3 bases, and 16 bases lay between the germline ends. The CDR3 covers 14 residues. Looked up from germline, CDR1 is DFQATT and CDR2 is SNEGSKA (reference sequence).

The sample holds one count of this clonotype. The chain links TRBV20-1 to TRBJ2-5; 9 nucleotides agree with TRBD2. V dropped 6 bases and J dropped 5; count of bases not matched to a gene: 13. Germline values: CDR1 DFQATT, CDR2 SNEGSKA (reference sequence). The CDR3 runs 15 residues. CDR3 in amino acids: CSAEAGGPGTETQYF. The CDR3, as DNA: TGCAGTGCGGAGGCGGGGGGGCCGGGTACGGAGACCCAGTACTTC.

The chain carries TRBV5-6 and TRBJ2-3; D possibly matches TRBD1 or TRBD2 (5 bases each). V lost 2 bases, J lost 3 bases, and 16 bases lay in between. This CDR3 has 16 amino acids. CDR1 and CDR2 (germline): SGHDT, YYEEEE. The CDR3 loop is CASSFVGVSATDTQYF. The DNA for the CDR3 is TGTGCCAGCAGCTTCGTGGGGGTTAGTGCGACAGATACGCAGTATTTT.

V is TRBV20-1 and J is TRBJ2-3, with 10 positions matching TRBD2. CDR1 and CDR2 from the germline V gene are DFQATT and SNEGSKA (reference sequence). The CDR3 runs to 15 residues. Trimming removed 3 bases from V and 1 base from J; junction bases left unmatched: 4. For the CDR3, the DNA is TGCAGTGCTAGGTGGACTAGCGGTCGCACAGATACGCAGTATTTT. Translation gives CSARWTSGRTDTQYF.

The rearrangement joins TRBV2 to TRBJ1-2; D not resolved. Trimming took 2 bases from V and 1 from J, leaving 8 bases between them. CDR3 length equals 14 residues. Germline CDR1 reads SNHLY; CDR2 reads FYNNEI. The CDR3 is CASSERTFNYGYTF. In DNA, the CDR3 is TGTGCCAGCAGTGAAAGGACCTTTAACTATGGCTACACCTTC.

V usage is TRBV7-6 and J usage is TRBJ1-6; the D is unclear. Per the germline V gene, CDR1 is SGHVS and CDR2 is FNYEAQ. The CDR3 has 14 residues. Deletions cut 4 bases from V and 8 bases from J, with 12 bases between. The CDR3 sequence is CASSSGIGDSPLHF. CDR3 in DNA: TGTGCCAGCAGCTCGGGAATCGGGGATTCACCCCTCCACTTT.

This clonotype appeared a few times. The V and J genes are TRBV4-2 and TRBJ2-7; D gene unclear. The germline V and J ends were trimmed by 1 base and 7 bases, with 14 bases remaining between them. The CDR3 sequence is 14 residues long. Germline CDR1 LGHNA, CDR2 YNFKEQ. The CDR3 bases are TGTGCCAGCAGCCAAGTTGGTGACTGGGGTGAGCAGTACTTC. Translating it yields CASSQVGDWGEQYF.

The chain carries TRBV12-3 or TRBV12-4 and TRBJ2-5, with 7 bases matching TRBD2. The CDR3 has 14 amino acids. With 5 bases clipped from V and 6 bases from J, the junction kept 9 bases outside the gene matches. CDR3 in DNA: TGTGCCAGCAGTCCCGGCGGGAGTGGGAAGACCCAGTACTTC. Its protein product is CASSPGGSGKTQYF.

This clonotype has more than one count but fewer than ten. The gene calls are TRBV4-2 and TRBJ1-6, with TRBD1 identical over 7 bases. CDR3 length: 17 residues. Germline assignment: CDR1 LGHNA and CDR2 YNFKEQ. The V and J ends lost 4 bases and 5 bases, in that order; junction bases with no gene match: 11. The CDR3 is CASSPGDSHWDNSPLHF. As DNA, the CDR3 is TGTGCCAGCAGCCCCGGGGACAGCCACTGGGATAATTCACCCCTCCACTTT.

V and J are TRBV6-5 and TRBJ2-1; no reliable D call. Trimming shortened V by 0 bases and J by 0 bases, and 9 bases separated the two germline ends. Per the germline V gene, CDR1 is MNHEY and CDR2 is SVGAGI. CDR3 size: 16 residues. Written as DNA, the CDR3 is TGTGCCAGCAGTTACTCGGCATCCAGCTCCTACAATGAGCAGTTCTTC. It translates to CASSYSASSSYNEQFF.

This clonotype was recorded only once. Here the CDR3 reads CASSWGLHTGELFF. DNA of the CDR3: TGTGCCAGCAGCTGGGGACTGCACACCGGGGAGCTGTTTTTT. The chain has TRBV27 and TRBJ2-2, with TRBD2 as a possible D gene (6 bases). Germline V gene lookup returns CDR1 MNHEY and CDR2 SMNVEV (reference sequence). Between the trimmed V and J ends, which lost 6 bases and 3 bases, there was a span of 11 bases. This CDR3 has 14 residues.

In its sample, this clonotype was seen many times. The genes are TRBV12-3 or TRBV12-4 and TRBJ2-1, with D possibly being TRBD1 (6 bases). The V end lost 2 bases, the J end lost 2 bases, and 10 bases lay between the germline ends. CDR3 length equals 15 residues. In nucleotides, the CDR3 is TGTGCCAGCAGTTTACAGGGGAGTACCTACAATGAGCAGTTCTTC. This sequence encodes CASSLQGSTYNEQFF.

The table lists this clonotype with a few counts. This sequence joins TRBV28 and TRBJ2-7; tentatively, D is TRBD1 or TRBD2 (5 bases each). The CDR3 contains 16 residues. The V and J ends lost 5 bases and 3 bases respectively, with 20 bases between them. The germline V gene has CDR1 MDHEN and CDR2 SYDVKM. The chain's CDR3 is CASSTTGAFSVYEQYF. CDR3 sequence (DNA): TGTGCCAGCAGTACCACCGGGGCCTTTAGCGTCTACGAGCAGTACTTC.

V gene TRBV11-2 combines with J gene TRBJ2-7, with TRBD2 identical over 8 bases. The germline V gene has CDR1 SGHAT and CDR2 FQNNGV. The V segment lost 0 bases and the J segment 6 bases; nucleotides outside the gene matches: 13. The CDR3 is 17 amino acids. The CDR3 is CASSLDRRGGTLVEQYF. CDR3 nucleotide sequence: TGTGCCAGCAGCTTAGATCGACGCGGGGGGACCTTGGTCGAGCAGTACTTC.

This clonotype was counted between two and nine times. The chain recombines TRBV5-1 with TRBJ2-3, with 9 bases matching TRBD2. Germline V lookup: CDR1 SGHRS, CDR2 YFSETQ. The CDR3 contains 17 residues. V lost 4 bases and J lost 5; bases outside the gene matches: 14. The CDR3 is CASSPNLAGGSIDTQYF. The CDR3 DNA reads as TGCGCCAGCAGCCCTAATCTGGCGGGAGGGTCCATAGATACGCAGTATTTT.

This clonotype has a count of ten or more. The rearrangement links TRBV20-1 to TRBJ2-1; no reliable D call. V shed 6 bases and J shed 7 bases, with 19 bases lying between them. CDR3 length: 14 amino acids. CDR1 is DFQATT, CDR2 SNEGSKA, per germline (reference sequence). In nucleotides, the CDR3 is TGCAGTGCCGGACCTAGTGTACCCAGGAATGAGCAGTTCTTC. Translated, it gives CSAGPSVPRNEQFF.

This clonotype was found a few times. The V call is TRBV10-3, the J call TRBJ2-2; 10 bases are a match to TRBD2. The V gene's germline CDR1 is ENHRY and CDR2 SYGVKD. The CDR3 runs 14 residues. V lost 7 bases and J lost 3; bases outside the gene matches: 2. The CDR3 here is CAINLAGDTGELFF. The CDR3 DNA reads TGTGCCATCAATCTAGCGGGAGACACCGGGGAGCTGTTTTTT.

This clonotype was found a few times. The chain employs TRBV7-9 and TRBJ1-2; no firm D call. V was cut by 4 bases and J by 8 bases, with 14 bases left in between. The CDR3 extends over 13 amino acids. CDR1 and CDR2 (germline): SEHNR, FQNEAQ (reference sequence). CDR3 nucleotide sequence: TGTGCCAGCAGCTCTCCCATGCTAGGGGGCTACACCTTC. This codes for CASSSPMLGGYTF.

This clonotype was seen more than once but under ten times. V usage is TRBV6-5 and J usage is TRBJ1-5, with TRBD1 as a possible D gene (6 bases). The DNA end lines up better with TRBJ2-3; the J call may be wrong. Germline V CDR1 and CDR2: MNHEY, SVGAGI. The CDR3 loop spans 15 amino acids. CDR3 region: CASSWYTGPDQPQYF. In nucleotides, the CDR3 is TGTGCCAGCAGTTGGTATACAGGGCCCGATCAGCCCCAGTATTTT.

This clonotype was detected only a few times. CDR3 DNA sequence: TGCAGTGCTAAGGACCTATACGAGCAGTACTTC. Protein product: CSAKDLYEQYF. This chain uses TRBV20-1 with TRBJ2-7; no clear D. CDR3 length: 11 residues. Germline lookup yields CDR1 DFQATT and CDR2 SNEGSKA (reference sequence). V was shortened by 4 bases and J by 4 bases, with 8 bases between the two germline ends.

This clonotype came up a few times. The chain recombines TRBV20-1 with TRBJ2-2; possibly TRBD2 for D (6 bases). CDR1 and CDR2 (germline): DFQATT, SNEGSKA (reference sequence). The V gene lost 0 bases and the J gene lost 8 bases, with 13 bases spanning the gap. This CDR3 contains 14 residues. The CDR3 sequence is CSARDDGRQGELFF. CDR3 DNA sequence: TGCAGTGCTAGAGATGACGGGAGACAAGGGGAGCTGTTTTTT.

The chain has TRBV5-6 and TRBJ2-3; the match to TRBD2 covers 8 bases. Trimming cost V 0 bases and J 5 bases; bases outside gene matches: 5. The CDR3 contains 15 residues. Germline-derived CDR1 and CDR2 are SGHDT and YYEEEE. CDR3: CASSLAGGGGDTQYF. The DNA of the CDR3 is TGTGCCAGCAGCTTGGCGGGAGGGGGTGGAGATACGCAGTATTTT.

This clonotype was counted only a few times. The V and J genes are TRBV29-1 and TRBJ2-3, with D possibly TRBD2 on 5 matching bases. The CDR3 has 16 amino acids. V lost 5 bases and J lost 2, with 20 bases in between. Germline-derived CDR1 and CDR2 are SQVTM and ANQGSEA. As DNA, the CDR3 is TGCAGCGTTTACCCCGCCCCCCGAGGGTACACAGATACGCAGTATTTT. Its protein is CSVYPAPRGYTDTQYF.

This clonotype occurred many times. The chain recombines TRBV4-3 with TRBJ2-1, with 7 bases identical to TRBD2. The CDR3 has 15 residues. Germline V gene data show CDR1 as LGHNA and CDR2 as YSLEER. The V segment lost 0 bases and the J segment 7 bases; nucleotides outside the gene matches: 6. As DNA, the CDR3 is TGCGCCAGCAGCCAAGATCTATTGGGGGGGAATGAGCAGTTCTTC. Translated, it gives CASSQDLLGGNEQFF.

There are a few counts of this clonotype. V usage is TRBV6-6 and J usage is TRBJ1-1; no clear D gene. The CDR3 loop spans 12 amino acids. V lost 6 bases to trimming and J lost 6 bases, with 11 bases between them. Germline V CDR1 and CDR2: MNHNY, SVGAGI (reference sequence). Here the CDR3 reads CASREREAEAFF. The CDR3 DNA is TGTGCCAGCAGGGAAAGGGAAGCTGAAGCTTTCTTT.